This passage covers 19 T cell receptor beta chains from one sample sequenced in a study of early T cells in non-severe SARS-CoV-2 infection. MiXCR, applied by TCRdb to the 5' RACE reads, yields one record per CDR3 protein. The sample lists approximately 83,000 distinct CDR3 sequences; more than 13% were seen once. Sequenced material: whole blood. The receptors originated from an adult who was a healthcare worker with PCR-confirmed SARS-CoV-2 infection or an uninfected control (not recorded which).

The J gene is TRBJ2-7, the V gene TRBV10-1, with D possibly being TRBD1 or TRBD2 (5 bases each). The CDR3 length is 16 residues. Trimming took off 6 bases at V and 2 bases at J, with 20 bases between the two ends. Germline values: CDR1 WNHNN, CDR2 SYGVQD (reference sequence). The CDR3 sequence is CASSTTGTHPPYEQYF. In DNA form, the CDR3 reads TGCGCCAGCAGCACCACCGGGACCCACCCCCCCTACGAGCAGTACTTC.

CDR3 amino acids: CASSYRTGSYTF. The CDR3 DNA sequence: TGTGCCAGCAGTTACAGGACTGGGAGCTACACCTTC. The chain employs TRBV6-5 and TRBJ1-2; no firm D call. CDR3 length equals 12 residues. V shed 2 bases and J shed 9 bases, with 10 bases lying between them. Per the germline V gene, CDR1 is MNHEY and CDR2 is SVGAGI.

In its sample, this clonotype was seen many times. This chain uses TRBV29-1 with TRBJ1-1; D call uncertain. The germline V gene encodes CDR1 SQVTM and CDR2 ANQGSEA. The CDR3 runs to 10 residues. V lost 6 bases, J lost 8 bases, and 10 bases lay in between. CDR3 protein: CSVVRAEAFF. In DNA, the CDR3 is TGCAGCGTCGTTCGGGCCGAAGCTTTCTTT.

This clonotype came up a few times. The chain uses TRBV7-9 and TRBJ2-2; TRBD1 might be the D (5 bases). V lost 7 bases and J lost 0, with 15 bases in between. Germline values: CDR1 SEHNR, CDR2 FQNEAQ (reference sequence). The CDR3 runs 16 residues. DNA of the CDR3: TGTGCCAGCACCTCTCGAGACAGCGCGAACACCGGGGAGCTGTTTTTT. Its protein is CASTSRDSANTGELFF.

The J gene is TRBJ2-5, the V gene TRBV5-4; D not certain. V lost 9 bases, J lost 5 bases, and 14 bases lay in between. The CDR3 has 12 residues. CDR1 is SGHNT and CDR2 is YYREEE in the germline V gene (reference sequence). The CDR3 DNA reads TGTGCCACAAACCCTATCGGGGAGACCCAGTACTTC. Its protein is CATNPIGETQYF.

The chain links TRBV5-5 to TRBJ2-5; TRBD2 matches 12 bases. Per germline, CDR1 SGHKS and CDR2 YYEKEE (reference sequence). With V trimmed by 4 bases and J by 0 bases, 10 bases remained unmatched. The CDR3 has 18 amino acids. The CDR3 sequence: CASSVDRGLAGYQETQYF. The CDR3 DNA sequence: TGTGCCAGCAGCGTCGACCGCGGACTAGCGGGATACCAAGAGACCCAGTACTTC. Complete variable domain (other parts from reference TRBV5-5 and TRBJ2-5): DAGVTQSPTHLIKTRGQQVTLRCSPISGHKSVSWYQQVLGQGPQFIFQYYEKEERGRGNFPDRFSARQFPNYSSELNVNALLLGDSALYLCASSVDRGLAGYQETQYFGPGTRLLVL.

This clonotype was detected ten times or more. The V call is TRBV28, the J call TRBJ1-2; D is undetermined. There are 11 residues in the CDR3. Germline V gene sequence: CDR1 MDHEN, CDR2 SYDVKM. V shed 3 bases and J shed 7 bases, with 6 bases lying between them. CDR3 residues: CASSFVLGYTF. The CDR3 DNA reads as TGTGCCAGCAGTTTTGTTCTTGGCTACACCTTC.

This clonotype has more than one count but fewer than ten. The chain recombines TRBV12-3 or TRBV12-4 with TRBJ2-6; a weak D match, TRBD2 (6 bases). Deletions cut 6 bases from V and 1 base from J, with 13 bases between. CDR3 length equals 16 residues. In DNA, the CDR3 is TGTGCCAGCAGCCCGCGGAGGGGATCTGGGGCCAACGTCCTGACTTTC. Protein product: CASSPRRGSGANVLTF.

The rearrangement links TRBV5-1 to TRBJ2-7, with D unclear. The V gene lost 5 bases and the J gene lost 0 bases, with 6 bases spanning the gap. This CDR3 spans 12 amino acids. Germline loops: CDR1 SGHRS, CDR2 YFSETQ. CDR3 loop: CASRVGSYEQYF. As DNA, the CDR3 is TGCGCCAGCAGGGTGGGCTCCTACGAGCAGTACTTC.

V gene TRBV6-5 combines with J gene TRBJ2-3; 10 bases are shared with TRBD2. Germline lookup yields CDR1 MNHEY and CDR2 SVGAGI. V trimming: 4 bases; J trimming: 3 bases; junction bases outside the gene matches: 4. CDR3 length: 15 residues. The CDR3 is CASSLAGGGTDTQYF. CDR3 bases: TGTGCCAGCAGTTTAGCGGGGGGCGGGACAGATACGCAGTATTTT.

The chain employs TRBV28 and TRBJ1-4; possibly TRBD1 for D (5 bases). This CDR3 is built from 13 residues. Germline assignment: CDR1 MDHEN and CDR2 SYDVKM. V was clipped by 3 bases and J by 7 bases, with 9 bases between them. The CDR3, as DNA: TGTGCCAGCAGTTTGGCAGGGCGTGAAAAACTGTTTTTT. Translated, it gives CASSLAGREKLFF.

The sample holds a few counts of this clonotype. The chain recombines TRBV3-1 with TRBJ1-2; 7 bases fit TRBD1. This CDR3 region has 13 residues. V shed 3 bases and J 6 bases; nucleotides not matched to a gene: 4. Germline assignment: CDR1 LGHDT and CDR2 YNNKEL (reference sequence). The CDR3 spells CASSHMTGNGYTF. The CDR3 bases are TGTGCCAGCAGCCACATGACAGGGAATGGCTACACCTTC.

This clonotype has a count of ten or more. CDR3 sequence reads: CSVGASVNTGELFF. The CDR3 DNA reads as TGCAGCGTTGGGGCTAGCGTAAACACCGGGGAGCTGTTTTTT. The chain links TRBV29-1 to TRBJ2-2; D might be TRBD2 (6 bases). Trimming pared 4 bases from V and 2 bases from J, leaving 11 bases between. From germline, CDR1 is SQVTM and CDR2 ANQGSEA. The length of the CDR3 is 14 residues.

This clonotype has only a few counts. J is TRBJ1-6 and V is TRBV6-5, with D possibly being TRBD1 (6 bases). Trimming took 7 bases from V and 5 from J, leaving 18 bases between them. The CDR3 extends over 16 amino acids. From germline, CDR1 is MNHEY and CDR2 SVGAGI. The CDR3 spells CASTRATGTHNSPLHF. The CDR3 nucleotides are TGTGCCAGCACTCGTGCCACCGGGACACATAATTCACCCCTCCACTTT.

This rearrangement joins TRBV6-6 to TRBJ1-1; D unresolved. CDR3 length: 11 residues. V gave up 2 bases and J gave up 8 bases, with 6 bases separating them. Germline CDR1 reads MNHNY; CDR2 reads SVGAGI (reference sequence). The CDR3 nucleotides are TGTGCCAGCAGTTACGGAGGGGAAGCTTTCTTT. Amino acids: CASSYGGEAFF.

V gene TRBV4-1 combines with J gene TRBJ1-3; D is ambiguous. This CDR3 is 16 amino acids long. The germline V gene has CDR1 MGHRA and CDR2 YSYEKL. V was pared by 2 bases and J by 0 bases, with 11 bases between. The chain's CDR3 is CASSQPTTISGNTIYF. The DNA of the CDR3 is TGCGCCAGCAGCCAACCCACTACGATCTCTGGAAACACCATATATTTT.

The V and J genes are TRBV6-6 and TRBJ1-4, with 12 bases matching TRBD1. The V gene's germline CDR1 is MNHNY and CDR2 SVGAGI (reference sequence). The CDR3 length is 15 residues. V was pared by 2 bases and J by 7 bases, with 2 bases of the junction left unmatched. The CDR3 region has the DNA TGTGCCAGCAGTTACCTGGGACAGGGGGCTGAAAAACTGTTTTTT. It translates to CASSYLGQGAEKLFF.

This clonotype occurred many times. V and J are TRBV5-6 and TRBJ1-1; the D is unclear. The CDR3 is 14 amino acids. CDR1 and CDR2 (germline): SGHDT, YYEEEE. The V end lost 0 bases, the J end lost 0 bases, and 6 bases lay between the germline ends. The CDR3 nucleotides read TGTGCCAGCAGCTTGGAGGGTATGAACACTGAAGCTTTCTTT. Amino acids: CASSLEGMNTEAFF. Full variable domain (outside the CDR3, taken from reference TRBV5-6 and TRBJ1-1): DAGVTQSPTHLIKTRGQQVTLRCSPKSGHDTVSWYQQALGQGPQFIFQYYEEEERQRGNFPDRFSGHQFPNYSSELNVNALLLGDSALYLCASSLEGMNTEAFFGQGTRLTVV.

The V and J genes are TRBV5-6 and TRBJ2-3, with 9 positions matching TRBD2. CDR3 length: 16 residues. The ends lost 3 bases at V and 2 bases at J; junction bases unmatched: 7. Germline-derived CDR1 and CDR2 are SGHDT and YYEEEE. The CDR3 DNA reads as TGTGCCAGCAGCTCCCTCCTAGCGGGGTACACAGATACGCAGTATTTT. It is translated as CASSSLLAGYTDTQYF.